This TCR beta chain was obtained from a study of T cell changes during pregnancy in multiple sclerosis (dated by TCRdb to about 2019). In terms of the full investigation: The study looked at changes in the T cell repertoire across pregnancy in women with multiple sclerosis.

Via the germline V gene (reference sequence), CDR1 is SGHKS and CDR2 YYEKEE. V is cut by 2 bases and J by 0 bases, and the space between the germline ends is 5 bases. The CDR3 contains 13 residues, cysteine and phenylalanine counted. CDR3 DNA is the only sequence kept; it has 39 bases, read in frame from the first base. With regard to this clone: Its binding antigen is unknown. Base quality data are lacking; no much larger clone is found one base away.

Library creation used the immunoSEQ multiplex PCR assay. TCRdb holds this immuneACCESS table with in-frame rearrangements only. Some clones are missing; in checked studies, unresolved V genes explain under half, and the rest has no known cause. This sample has roughly 30,000 clones in its table, and over 65% of those were observed once. Roughly 8% of the sample is held by the ten biggest clonotypes. The rearranged segments are TRBV5-5 and TRBJ1-1; the D segment cannot be called with confidence. This TCR came from a female donor with multiple sclerosis, enrolled in a pregnancy study. The specimen comprised CD8+ T cells from peripheral blood mononuclear cells, sampled after pregnancy. The CDR3 protein sequence reads: CASSFGLNTEAFF. The bases read TGTGCCAGCAGCTTCGGGTTGAACACTGAAGCTTTCTTT.